Presented here are 2 T cell receptor beta chains from one specimen sequenced in a study of shared clonotypes between healthy human individuals. Libraries were prepared by immunoSEQ multiplex PCR; TCRdb keeps only in-frame clonotypes and omits some of them. This sample has about 1 million clones; around 76% occur once, and the top ten carry about 1.5%. The sample comprised memory CD4+ T cells sorted from blood. Stated subset: CD45RA-negative fraction. These receptors originate from a man aged 18 to 29 in good health.

CDR3 sequence: CASTAQSSYNSPLHF. The CDR3 coding sequence is TGTGCCAGCACCGCACAGAGCTCCTATAATTCACCCCTCCACTTT. The V call is TRBV2, the J call TRBJ1-6; D ambiguous. Trimming pared 7 bases from V and 0 bases from J, leaving 10 bases between. CDR1 is SNHLY, CDR2 FYNNEI, per germline. CDR3 length equals 15 residues.

This rearrangement joins TRBV7-2 to TRBJ2-3; 7 positions agree with TRBD2. The CDR3 spans 16 residues. Per the germline V gene, CDR1 is SGHTA and CDR2 is FQGNSA. Trimming at V came to 0 bases and at J to 2 bases, leaving 5 bases not matched to a gene. Written as DNA, the CDR3 is TGTGCCAGCAGCTTAGCGGGAGGGCGGTACACAGATACGCAGTATTTT. It encodes CASSLAGGRYTDTQYF.